The clone carrying this T cell receptor beta chain has only one observation. The assay was immunoSEQ multiplex PCR, and TCRdb's table has in-frame clones only and misses some. The table includes about 170,000 clones, around 93% detected once. Germline-derived CDR1 and CDR2 are MNHEY and SVGEGT. Trimming cost V 5 bases and J 3 bases, with 13 bases left between them. The CDR3 totals 14 residues. This specimen belongs to a study of control samples from healthy donors and cancer patients. The chain joins TRBV6-2 or TRBV6-3 to TRBJ1-1; D might be TRBD1 (5 bases). This clonotype was sampled from a woman aged 55-70 years in good health. Specimen: blood. CDR3 sequence reads: CASSAVSRDTEAFF. CDR3 bases: TGTGCCAGCAGTGCCGTCTCCAGGGACACTGAAGCTTTCTTT.